This TCR beta chain was documented in a study of blood T cells in healthy people across ages. Study-level results: In older individuals, TCR beta diversity per million T cells was lower, falling roughly linearly with age.

The CDR3 length is 16 residues. The ends lost 5 bases at V and 1 base at J; junction bases unmatched: 5. Germline-derived CDR1 and CDR2 are SEHNR and FQNEAQ (reference sequence). As concerns this clonotype: The antigen remains unidentified.

A second PCR, run for about 7 to 12 cycles, used a sample-barcoded 5' primer plus a J-beta primer mix. MiXCR, applied by TCRdb to the 5' RACE reads, yields one record per CDR3 protein. The sample includes approximately 730,000 distinct CDR3 sequences, roughly 50% seen only once; the top ten take roughly two fifths. This receptor was taken from a man older than 75 in good health. The V gene is TRBV7-9, the J gene TRBJ2-4; 10 bases fit TRBD1. Sequencing was performed on blood. The chain's CDR3 is CASSPGQGWAKNIQYF. The CDR3 bases are TGTGCCAGCAGCCCGGGACAGGGGTGGGCCAAAAACATTCAGTACTTC. Full variable domain (outside the CDR3, taken from reference TRBV7-9 and TRBJ2-4): DTGVSQNPRHKITKRGQNVTFRCDPISEHNRLYWYRQTLGQGPEFLTYFQNEAQLEKSRLLSDRFSAERPKGSFSTLEIQRTEQGDSAMYLCASSPGQGWAKNIQYFGAGTRLSVL.